Listed here are 26 T cell receptor beta chains from one sample, sequenced in a study of blood T cell repertoires in COVID-19 (dated by TCRdb to about 2020). The library was built by means of the immunoSEQ multiplex PCR assay. Entries here come from immuneACCESS through TCRdb and include only in-frame sequences with V and J called. Some clones fail to appear in such tables; in the studies checked, an unresolved V gene covers under half of the shortfall, and the cause of the remainder is unknown. This sample holds about 140,000 clones; about 79% were observed only once. Of the sample, approximately 4.5% falls within the top ten clones. The sample comprised peripheral blood. The source of these receptors is a woman at least 80 years old with active or convalescent COVID-19.

The V and J genes are TRBV7-2 and TRBJ1-2, with 8 bases identical to TRBD1. With 5 bases clipped from V and 3 bases from J, the junction kept 8 bases outside the gene matches. The germline V gene has CDR1 SGHTA and CDR2 FQGNSA. The CDR3 is 15 amino acids. CDR3 sequence reads: CASSRPDRADYGYTF. CDR3 nucleotide sequence: TGTGCCAGCAGCCGCCCGGACAGGGCGGACTATGGCTACACCTTC.

This chain connects TRBV29-1 to TRBJ1-1, with 8 bases that match TRBD1. Germline-derived CDR1 and CDR2 are SQVTM and ANQGSEA. This CDR3 has 13 residues. The junction had 6 bases not matched to a gene; V was cut back by 5 bases and J by 4 bases. CDR3 amino acids: CSVPGQGATEAFF. CDR3 DNA sequence: TGCAGCGTTCCCGGACAGGGCGCCACTGAAGCTTTCTTT.

This clone turned up a few times. This chain links TRBV30 with TRBJ1-1; a weak D match, TRBD1 (6 bases). Between the trimmed V and J ends, which lost 2 bases and 1 base, there was a span of 8 bases. Germline CDR1 reads GTSNPN; CDR2 reads SVGIG (reference sequence). CDR3 length equals 13 residues. The CDR3 spells CAWSRTANTEAFF. The CDR3 DNA is TGTGCCTGGAGTCGGACAGCGAACACTGAAGCTTTCTTT.

The chain has TRBV2 and TRBJ2-3; 7 bases fit TRBD2. There are 12 residues in the CDR3. Germline CDR1 is SNHLY and CDR2 is FYNNEI. V lost 8 bases, J lost 6 bases, and 5 bases stayed unmatched. The CDR3 sequence: CASQGTTDTQYF. The CDR3 DNA follows: TGTGCCAGCCAAGGGACTACTGATACGCAGTATTTT.

The chain couples TRBV9 to TRBJ1-1; D gene ambiguous. The CDR3 consists of 14 residues. V lost 4 bases to trimming and J lost 0 bases, with 10 bases between them. Germline loops: CDR1 SGDLS, CDR2 YYNGEE. CDR3: CASSTNSMNTEAFF. DNA for the CDR3: TGTGCCAGCAGCACAAACAGCATGAACACTGAAGCTTTCTTT.

J is TRBJ2-1 and V is TRBV7-2, with 8 bases lining up with TRBD1. The V and J ends lost 2 bases and 6 bases, in that order; junction bases with no gene match: 9. The CDR3 runs to 16 residues. Germline V gene data show CDR1 as SGHTA and CDR2 as FQGNSA. CDR3 in amino acids: CASSLQGAHIPNEQFF. The CDR3 DNA follows: TGTGCCAGCAGCTTACAGGGGGCGCATATCCCCAATGAGCAGTTCTTC.

This clone has a handful of counts. The rearrangement uses TRBV9 and TRBJ2-1, with TRBD1 identical over 8 bases. V lost 4 bases, J lost 0 bases, and 9 bases stayed unmatched. The CDR3 spans 17 residues. Germline V gene sequence: CDR1 SGDLS, CDR2 YYNGEE. The CDR3 region has the DNA TGTGCCAGCAGCCCCCGACAGGGGACGAGCTCCTACAATGAGCAGTTCTTC. Its translation is CASSPRQGTSSYNEQFF. The full variable domain, rest sourced from reference TRBV9 and TRBJ2-1, is DSGVTQTPKHLITATGQRVTLRCSPRSGDLSVYWYQQSLDQGLQFLIQYYNGEERAKGNILERFSAQQFPDLHSELNLSSLELGDSALYFCASSPRQGTSSYNEQFFGPGTRLTVL.

The CDR3 reads CATSRGGRPEAFF. The CDR3 region has the DNA TGTGCCACCAGCAGAGGAGGCCGGCCCGAAGCTTTCTTT. V gene TRBV15 combines with J gene TRBJ1-1; no clear D. There are 13 residues in the CDR3. The V gene lost 1 base and the J gene lost 8 bases, with 11 bases spanning the gap. CDR1 is LNHNV and CDR2 is YYDKDF in the germline V gene (reference sequence).

The chain carries TRBV6-5 and TRBJ1-2, with D unclear. This CDR3 has 14 amino acids. Germline CDR1 is MNHEY and CDR2 is SVGAGI. Between the trimmed V and J ends, which lost 0 bases and 2 bases, there was a span of 7 bases. This CDR3 is CASSYSTGNYGYTF. The DNA of the CDR3 is TGTGCCAGCAGTTACTCAACGGGGAACTATGGCTACACCTTC.

V and J are TRBV5-1 and TRBJ1-4; D may be TRBD1 (6 bases). This CDR3 spans 14 amino acids. In germline, CDR1 is SGHRS, CDR2 YFSETQ. V gave up 6 bases and J gave up 3 bases, with 12 bases separating them. This chain's CDR3 is CASKIQGPNEKLFF. CDR3 coding DNA: TGCGCCAGCAAAATACAGGGACCTAATGAAAAACTGTTTTTT.

The chain couples TRBV25-1 to TRBJ1-4; D may be TRBD1 (6 bases). Trimming removed 5 bases at V and 0 bases at J, with 13 bases between. CDR1 MGHDK and CDR2 SYGVNS come from the germline V gene. CDR3 length: 16 residues. Written as DNA, the CDR3 is TGTGCCAGCAGTCCATTGGGGGGGCCAACTAATGAAAAACTGTTTTTT. This sequence encodes CASSPLGGPTNEKLFF.

The chain recombines TRBV5-6 with TRBJ2-2; D may be TRBD1 (6 bases). Germline CDR1 and CDR2: SGHDT and YYEEEE. This CDR3 is built from 14 residues. With 3 bases removed from V and 4 bases from J, the gap between germline ends came to 10 bases. The CDR3 protein is CASSWGQVTGELFF. In DNA form, the CDR3 reads TGTGCCAGCAGCTGGGGACAAGTCACCGGGGAGCTGTTTTTT.

The chain combines TRBV6-2 or TRBV6-3 with TRBJ2-7; D perhaps matches TRBD2 (5 bases). The CDR3 runs 13 residues. V was trimmed by 0 bases and J by 5 bases, leaving 8 bases between them. Germline CDR1 reads MNHEY; CDR2 reads SVGEGT. The DNA of the CDR3 is TGTGCCAGCAGTTACTCGGGAGTCCACGAGCAGTACTTC. It yields the protein CASSYSGVHEQYF.

The CDR3 spells CASSVVEGPQYF. DNA of the CDR3: TGTGCCAGCAGCGTAGTGGAGGGACCGCAGTACTTC. The chain combines TRBV9 with TRBJ2-4; D is possibly TRBD2 (6 bases). CDR1 is SGDLS, CDR2 YYNGEE, per germline. CDR3 length: 12 residues. Between the trimmed V and J ends, which lost 0 bases and 13 bases, there was a span of 11 bases. The full variable domain, its missing parts supplied by reference TRBV9 and TRBJ2-4, is DSGVTQTPKHLITATGQRVTLRCSPRSGDLSVYWYQQSLDQGLQFLIQYYNGEERAKGNILERFSAQQFPDLHSELNLSSLELGDSALYFCASSVVEGPQYFGAGTRLSVL.

The rearrangement joins TRBV28 to TRBJ1-6; perhaps TRBD1 as D (5 bases). Trimming took off 3 bases at V and 0 bases at J, with 6 bases between the two ends. Germline V gene data show CDR1 as MDHEN and CDR2 as SYDVKM. The CDR3 is made up of 15 amino acids. In DNA form, the CDR3 reads TGTGCCAGCAGTTTGGACAACTCCTATAATTCACCCCTCCACTTT. Translation gives CASSLDNSYNSPLHF.

The chain links TRBV20-1 to TRBJ1-5; 11 nucleotides line up with TRBD1. The CDR3 length is 17 residues. J gave up 0 bases and V 3 bases, and 7 bases lay outside the gene matches. Germline V gene data show CDR1 as DFQATT and CDR2 as SNEGSKA (reference sequence). Here the CDR3 DNA reads TGCAGTGCTAGTTCGGACAGGGGGCCCTATAGCAATCAGCCCCAGCATTTT. Translated, it gives CSASSDRGPYSNQPQHF.

The J gene is TRBJ2-7, the V gene TRBV5-5, with D unclear. The CDR3 totals 12 residues. The V gene lost 0 bases and the J gene lost 3 bases, with 4 bases spanning the gap. Germline CDR1 and CDR2: SGHKS and YYEKEE (reference sequence). CDR3: CASSLDNYEQYF. DNA for the CDR3: TGTGCCAGCAGCTTGGATAACTACGAGCAGTACTTC.

The CDR3 bases are TGTGCCAGCAGGACGGGACAGGGTAAAAATGAGCAGTTCTTC. This encodes CASRTGQGKNEQFF. The chain uses TRBV6-5 and TRBJ2-1; 9 bases are shared with TRBD1. The CDR3 contains 14 residues. Germline CDR1 is MNHEY and CDR2 is SVGAGI. V was pared by 6 bases and J by 7 bases, with 7 bases of the junction left unmatched.

The genes are TRBV4-1 and TRBJ1-3, with no clear D. Germline V gives CDR1 MGHRA, CDR2 YSYEKL. V dropped 0 bases and J dropped 9 bases, with 12 bases sitting between them. The CDR3 loop spans 14 amino acids. The DNA of the CDR3 is TGCGCCAGCAGCCAAGATTTTCAGGTCATCACCATATATTTT. Translation: CASSQDFQVITIYF.

The genes are TRBV30 and TRBJ2-3, with D maybe TRBD1 (5 bases). The CDR3 consists of 12 residues. Germline CDR1 GTSNPN, CDR2 SVGIG (reference sequence). V dropped 2 bases and J dropped 4 bases, with 7 bases sitting between them. The CDR3 sequence is CAWSPGPDTQYF. The CDR3 bases are TGTGCCTGGAGTCCAGGGCCAGATACGCAGTATTTT.

The J gene is TRBJ1-2, the V gene TRBV4-3; the match to TRBD1 covers 7 bases. V trimming: 0 bases; J trimming: 2 bases; junction bases outside the gene matches: 3. CDR3 length: 15 residues. The V gene's germline CDR1 is LGHNA and CDR2 YSLEER. CDR3 protein: CASSQEEGANYGYTF. DNA for the CDR3: TGCGCCAGCAGCCAAGAAGAGGGGGCGAACTATGGCTACACCTTC.

The chain employs TRBV7-9 and TRBJ2-7; 10 bases line up with TRBD1. CDR1 and CDR2 (germline): SEHNR, FQNEAQ (reference sequence). CDR3 length: 16 residues. Trimming removed 5 bases from V and 4 bases from J; junction bases left unmatched: 11. In DNA, the CDR3 is TGTGCCAGCAGCCAGACAGGGGGCTTCGGGTTGTACGAGCAGTACTTC. Translation: CASSQTGGFGLYEQYF.

V is TRBV7-8 and J is TRBJ1-4, with 9 bases identical to TRBD1. CDR3 length: 15 residues. Looked up from germline, CDR1 is SGHVS and CDR2 is FQNEAQ. The trim removed 5 bases at V and 6 bases at J, leaving 7 bases unmatched. The CDR3, as DNA: TGTGCCAGCAGCCGCACAGGGGGCCCCGATGAAAAACTGTTTTTT. It yields the protein CASSRTGGPDEKLFF.

This clone has a handful of counts. The rearrangement links TRBV5-4 to TRBJ2-5; D is possibly TRBD2 (5 bases). This CDR3 contains 14 residues. Trimming shortened V by 1 base and J by 1 base, and 8 bases separated the two germline ends. Germline assignment: CDR1 SGHNT and CDR2 YYREEE (reference sequence). This CDR3 is CASSLRTVQETQYF. The CDR3 DNA reads TGTGCCAGCAGCTTGAGGACTGTCCAAGAGACCCAGTACTTC.

The chain links TRBV7-2 to TRBJ2-3, with D uncertain. Germline lookup yields CDR1 SGHTA and CDR2 FQGNSA. CDR3 length: 13 residues. V lost 6 bases, J lost 6 bases, and 13 bases lay in between. CDR3 bases: TGTGCCAGCAGTACCTACGGTTCCGATACGCAGTATTTT. It translates to CASSTYGSDTQYF.

The rearrangement joins TRBV24-1 to TRBJ2-2; D call uncertain. V was shortened by 5 bases and J by 3 bases, with 6 bases between the two germline ends. This CDR3 has 13 amino acids. From germline, CDR1 is KGHDR and CDR2 SFDVKD. CDR3 nucleotides: TGTGCCACCAGTGCACGAGACACCGGGGAGCTGTTTTTT. Translating it yields CATSARDTGELFF.